This T cell receptor beta chain was captured by sequencing in a study of cytomegalovirus exposure and HLA in healthy donors (dated by TCRdb to the late 2010s). For the wider study: According to an earlier analysis of a few hundred of the donors, about 179 million T cells yielded 90 million to 130 million unique TCR beta sequences and more than 250 Gb of sequence data. Four to six DR-DQ haplotypes were handled as single units for association and clustering because linkage in the cohort was strong. Rather than using new phenotypic data, the later analysis identified candidate immune exposures from TCR beta sequences and from how often those sequences occurred across donors. Typing coverage varied by locus: about 629-630 donors for A, B, C, DRB1 and DQB1; under 550 for DQA1; about 570 for DPA1; around 490 for DPB1. In a later genetic analysis, genome-wide SNP genotypes for about 65% of the roughly 700 donors were used, and that subset was treated as a discovery cohort. Class I and class II HLA loci were covered by the typing at four-digit resolution. An earlier analysis of several hundred of the donors applied high-throughput TCR beta sequencing to assess whether each TCR beta V gene segment acted as functional or pseudogenic. Donor age, sex, ethnicity and CMV serostatus were compiled together with the repertoire data. An early release covering about 600 HLA-typed donors comprised about 310 gigabases of sequencing data and around 80 million unique TCR sequences. Besides the first cohort of 666 subjects, a separate validation cohort made up of 120 or so different subjects was used. The study profiled the T cell repertoires of under 850 subjects by immunosequencing and related them to cytomegalovirus serostatus. On average, roughly 250,000 unique TCR beta nucleotide sequences were sequenced per donor among 300 to 500 genotyped donors of the cohort, with approximately 18% of those sequences being non-productive. Every discovery cohort repertoire had been produced on one sequencing platform. In a later analysis, previously published TCR beta repertoires from about 670 donors were re-analyzed and high-resolution HLA genotyping was added so that TCR occurrence patterns could be studied. Of the roughly 400 genotyped donors, 65% to 90% fell in the genetic ancestry cluster associated with self-reported Caucasian donors. The study was designed to test whether signatures of past pathogen exposure could be identified by cataloging public T cell receptors. To predict cytomegalovirus infection status, the study combined high-throughput TCR immunosequencing, statistical association of individual TCRs with disease status, and machine learning.

Overall study results and their limits: A further reported finding was that TCR beta sequences accurately predicted the HLA-A and HLA-B alleles for most subjects in the first cohort. Because some donors lacked HLA typing at each locus, the association tests relied only on the typed subset. Immune exposure information for the cohort was limited to CMV serostatus. Compared with the roughly 600-donor mean, donors in an Asian-associated ancestry cluster had fewer N-insertions in productive TCRs, according to a later genetic analysis. A later analysis found that TCR association rates varied across HLA loci, with DRB1 alleles showing the most associated TCRs and HLA-C alleles the fewest. Several of the top co-occurrence clusters appeared to be linked to parvovirus B19, influenza, CMV and Epstein-Barr virus, according to a later analysis. Strong co-occurrence of HLA alleles, especially DR and DQ, made assigning TCR associations to individual alleles difficult. A later analysis associated 15,000 to 20,000 TCR beta sequences with specific HLA alleles at a false discovery rate of 0.05. In the study, approximately 150 TCR beta chains were listed as associated with cytomegalovirus. In a later analysis, HLA-associated TCR beta chains showed more clonal expansion and lower generation probabilities than non-associated chains that were equally common. Only TCR beta chains were sequenced in this cohort, and the absence of alpha or paired-chain data limited detectable features. Some IMGT-functional V segments, including TRBV6-2 and TRBV6-3, could not be distinguished by the 87-base-pair reads and were therefore excluded. The authors suggested that the approach could potentially be generalized to other disease states and immunological phenotypes. In vitro tests confirmed that a few of the cytomegalovirus-associated TCR beta chains recognize cytomegalovirus antigens. In an earlier analysis of fewer than 700 of the donors, most TCR beta V segments appeared in productive rearrangements about 87% or about 30% of the time, broadly matching IMGT annotations. Because counts were too low, roughly 16 rarely observed V segments, including chromosome 9 orphons, were excluded from the earlier analysis of some 540 of the donors. A later analysis found that most CMV-associated TCR beta chains appeared HLA-restricted, with HLA associations seemingly driven largely by CMV exposure. The sequencing pipeline was judged likely to have produced a cluster of highly shared sequence variants as a technical artifact. Sequencing depth was assumed to be roughly uniform across donors in the presence/absence analyses, though that assumption may not hold. Correlated functional status among segregating V segments might be attributable to linkage disequilibrium, but an unknown experimental factor could not be ruled out. Cytomegalovirus status was reported to be diagnosed by the classifier with high specificity and sensitivity in both the original and validation cohorts. Across donors, most TCR sequences were observed very rarely, whereas some public TCRs were present in many individuals. V-gene and J-gene trimming of TCR beta chains was associated with a missense DCLRE1C variant in a later genetic analysis, and the association was replicated in an independent cohort.

CDR1 MNHGY and CDR2 SAAAGT are derived from the germline V gene. The CDR3 starts with the cysteine, ends with the phenylalanine, and has 19 residues. This entry keeps only the CDR3 DNA: 57 bases, framed from base 1. Library preparation used the immunoSEQ multiplex PCR assay. A mixture of 60 forward primers for TCR Vbeta segments and 13 reverse primers for TCR Jbeta segments was used in the multiplex PCR. The CDR3 region of rearranged TCR beta genes was amplified from genomic DNA with a multiplex PCR assay. The amplified TCR beta libraries were sequenced on the Illumina HiSeq System as 87-base-pair reads. On the authors' methods: Across the 600 to 700 repertoires, a later analysis counted 78 million or so unique TCR beta chains, approximately 10 million of which were shared by at least two donors. Raw reads were error-corrected and collapsed into unique sequences with a nearest-neighbor algorithm that merged closely related sequences to remove PCR and sequencing errors. V, D and J gene segments were assigned by aligning CDR3 sequences to IMGT reference sequences. For a sequence to be retained, a match of at least six nucleotides was required to both a V gene segment and a J gene segment. A rearrangement was called productive if the CDR3 had no stop codons and remained in frame with V and J, and every other rearrangement was called non-productive. Following IMGT convention, CDR3 was defined as the stretch from the second conserved V-encoded cysteine up to the conserved J-encoded phenylalanine. In an earlier analysis of 587 of the donors, sequences lacking an unambiguous match to a single V gene segment were excluded. In an earlier analysis of 450 to 750 of the donors, a V segment was called functional when productive rearrangements were above 56.7%, and segregating when the standard deviation between donors exceeded 5%. To diagnose cytomegalovirus status from the catalog of TCR beta chain sequences, a statistical classification framework was built. In a later analysis, V and J genes were assigned by comparing TCR nucleotide sequences against IMGT/GENE-DB human TR gene sequences. Using the TCRdist pipeline, a later analysis assigned CDR3 sequences along with most-parsimonious VDJ recombination scenarios. A later analysis defined each TCR beta chain by its CDR3 amino acid sequence plus V-gene family, and excluded reads lacking a unique V-gene family. In a later analysis, 450 to 600 highly shared, low-generation-probability nucleotide sequences were removed to address suspected cross-contamination and a sequencing artifact. For each public chain, a later analysis derived a clonal expansion index from normalized ranks of inferred template counts within each repertoire. In a later analysis, generation probabilities were computed using a VDJ recombination model fitted to out-of-frame rearrangements, and the results were checked against IGoR. In a later analysis, hypergeometric tests were used to score TCR-TCR, TCR-HLA and TCR-CMV co-occurrence, with a repertoire-size bias correction applied to TCR pairs. False discovery rates were estimated in a later analysis by permuting HLA or CMV assignments 20 times. In a later analysis, co-occurring TCRs were grouped using DBSCAN, with TCRdist sequence similarity added in when clustering inside HLA-allele-positive subsets. Repertoires with fewer than 30,000 or more than 120,000 public chains were left out of co-occurrence clustering, as were four to six repertoires with anomalous nucleotide sharing. This immuneACCESS table, as held by TCRdb, lists in-frame sequences with V and J called but not all clones. Of the missing ones, under half trace to an unresolved V gene in checked studies; the others have no known cause. V and J calls and clone size are given by that table; D and trimming were obtained from the DNA. A total of 270,000 or so clones appear in this sample, over 90% of them only once. 1.7% of the sample belongs to the ten largest clones.

The cohort consisted of some 730 healthy bone marrow donors. Cohort members were all nominally healthy when sampled, although unrecorded immune exposures were likely present. The donor was CMV seronegative and belonged to the group of 352 seronegative cohort members. A peripheral blood sample was provided by each donor, and peripheral blood mononuclear cells were used for TCR beta sequencing. The Qiagen DNeasy Blood Extraction Kit was used to extract genomic DNA from the blood cell samples. With respect to this clone: What this receptor recognizes is not known. At one end the junction does not follow the germline gene, possibly because of a read error.

The chain was built from TRBV6-8 and TRBJ2-2; TRBD1 is a possible D gene, resting on 6 matching bases. The sequenced sample consisted of PBMCs. The source of this sequence is a girl aged 2-10 years in good health and CMV-seronegative. Read as DNA, the sequence is TGTGCCAGCAGTTGGATATATGGTGGAACAGGGCGAAGCACCGAGGAGCTGTTTTTT. It specifies CASSWIYGGTGRSTEELFF.